This T cell receptor beta chain was captured in a study of CD8+ T cells in alopecia areata. Study-wide background: It was oral tofacitinib, at 5 to 10 mg twice daily, that treated patients received.

Study-wide results and limits: Patients shared TCRs less clearly than mice did, possibly owing to HLA.

Documented treatment: oral pan-JAK inhibitor, 5-10 mg twice daily. To note about this clone: Its antigen is currently unknown.

Extracted RNA was reverse transcribed into cDNA, the sequencing template. The assay was immunoSEQ multiplex PCR, and TCRdb's table has in-frame clones only and misses some. Among 120,000 or so clones listed, approximately 60% were seen once. Germline lookup yields CDR1 DFQATT and CDR2 SNEGSKA (reference sequence). The V end was cut by 5 bases, the J end by 1 base, with 5 bases between. This CDR3 region has 11 residues. The chain employs TRBV20-1 and TRBJ1-1; no clear D gene. The sequenced sample was CD4+ T cells sorted from blood, obtained at week 4, from a patient treated with tofacitinib. The clonotype was recovered from a human donor with alopecia areata. The CDR3 sequence: CSAAGNTEAFF. DNA of the CDR3: TGCAGTGCTGCGGGGAACACTGAAGCTTTCTTT.